What follows are 10 T cell receptor beta chains derived from one specimen sequenced in a study of blood T cell repertoires in COVID-19. This table comes from immunoSEQ multiplex PCR, and its TCRdb copy is limited to in-frame clones, with some not included. The repertoire holds under 250,000 clones, with 65% to 90% as singletons. The sequenced sample consisted of PBMCs or T cells enriched from blood (not recorded which). Receptors originate from a woman aged 45-65 years with acute COVID-19.

This rearrangement joins TRBV18 to TRBJ1-5; 10 nucleotides align to TRBD1. The trim removed 3 bases at V and 2 bases at J, leaving 4 bases unmatched. This CDR3 has 16 amino acids. Germline lookup yields CDR1 KGHSH and CDR2 LQKENI. CDR3: CASSPTGTGGNQPQHF. CDR3 DNA sequence: TGTGCCAGCTCACCCACCGGGACAGGGGGCAATCAGCCCCAGCATTTT.

The genes are TRBV19 and TRBJ1-5, with TRBD1 matching over 9 bases. Trimming cost V 1 base and J 10 bases; bases outside gene matches: 8. This CDR3 is built from 15 residues. Germline CDR1 and CDR2: LNHDA and SQIVND (reference sequence). The CDR3 is CASSIGGQGSEPQHF. DNA of the CDR3: TGTGCCAGTAGTATAGGGGGACAGGGAAGTGAACCCCAGCATTTT.

The rearrangement links TRBV7-2 to TRBJ2-1; TRBD2 matches 9 bases. Per germline, CDR1 SGHTA and CDR2 FQGNSA. This CDR3 contains 15 residues. The junction had 4 bases not matched to a gene; V was cut back by 3 bases and J by 4 bases. The CDR3 region has the DNA TGTGCCAGCAGCTTTAGCGGGGGCTCATACAATGAGCAGTTCTTC. Translated, it gives CASSFSGGSYNEQFF.

V and J are TRBV2 and TRBJ1-5, with TRBD1 matching over 8 bases. CDR1 is SNHLY, CDR2 FYNNEI, per germline. The ends lost 3 bases at V and 2 bases at J; junction bases unmatched: 12. CDR3 length: 18 residues. The CDR3 nucleotides are TGTGCCAGCAGTGACCGGACAGGGCATTCCGGGGGCAATCAGCCCCAGCATTTT. The encoded protein is CASSDRTGHSGGNQPQHF.

The chain has TRBV7-2 and TRBJ2-7, with 7 bases fitting TRBD1. Trimming at V came to 3 bases and at J to 4 bases, leaving 6 bases not matched to a gene. The V gene's germline CDR1 is SGHTA and CDR2 FQGNSA. This CDR3 is 14 amino acids long. The CDR3 region has the DNA TGTGCCAGCAGCTTCCGGGACAGACGATACGAGCAGTACTTC. This encodes CASSFRDRRYEQYF. Full variable domain (outside the CDR3, taken from reference TRBV7-2 and TRBJ2-7): GAGVSQSPSNKVTEKGKDVELRCDPISGHTALYWYRQSLGQGLEFLIYFQGNSAPDKSGLPSDRFSAERTGGSVSTLTIQRTQQEDSAVYLCASSFRDRRYEQYFGPGTRLTVT.

This chain links TRBV7-2 with TRBJ1-1; possibly TRBD1 for D (5 bases). Trimming shortened V by 1 base and J by 8 bases, and 14 bases separated the two germline ends. The CDR3 spans 14 residues. Germline loops: CDR1 SGHTA, CDR2 FQGNSA. Here the CDR3 reads CASSLGIDSSEAFF. CDR3 nucleotide sequence: TGTGCCAGCAGCTTAGGGATAGACAGTTCGGAAGCTTTCTTT.

The chain combines TRBV6-6 with TRBJ2-7; 7 bases line up with TRBD1. Germline V gives CDR1 MNHNY, CDR2 SVGAGI (reference sequence). The CDR3 consists of 12 residues. Losses at the gene ends were 6 bases for V and 5 bases for J; bases not matched to a gene: 4. CDR3: CASRQGDHEQYF. The DNA of the CDR3 is TGTGCCAGCAGGCAGGGGGACCACGAGCAGTACTTC.

The chain employs TRBV30 and TRBJ1-1; D is perhaps TRBD1 (5 bases). The germline V gene encodes CDR1 GTSNPN and CDR2 SVGIG (reference sequence). The V gene lost 0 bases and the J gene lost 6 bases, with 11 bases spanning the gap. The CDR3 covers 13 residues. CDR3 sequence (DNA): TGTGCCTGGAGTGTACTGGAGGGGTCTGAAGCTTTCTTT. It encodes CAWSVLEGSEAFF.

The gene calls are TRBV6-1 and TRBJ1-6, with D tentatively TRBD1 (5 bases). The V gene's germline CDR1 is MNHNS and CDR2 SASEGT. CDR3 length: 15 residues. The ends were cut back, 0 bases at V and 9 bases at J, with 12 bases in the middle. CDR3 nucleotides: TGTGCCAGCAGTGAAGCGCTGGGGCCGCGTTCACCCCTCCACTTT. This encodes CASSEALGPRSPLHF.

The CDR3 region is CSVVTGIEGYTF. In nucleotides, the CDR3 is TGCAGCGTGGTGACAGGGATTGAAGGCTACACCTTC. The chain employs TRBV29-1 and TRBJ1-2; TRBD1 matches 7 bases. From germline, CDR1 is SQVTM and CDR2 ANQGSEA. Trimming took 6 bases from V and 8 from J; bases not matched to a gene: 9. The CDR3 is 12 amino acids.